This is a list of T cell receptor beta chains from one sample in a study of blood T cell repertoires in COVID-19. The repertoire was sequenced with immunoSEQ multiplex PCR; TCRdb's copy has only in-frame clones and lacks some. The sample records about half a million clones, approximately 85% being singletons. The sequencing input was peripheral blood. These receptors were taken from a human donor in a cohort sampled during active COVID-19. Both conserved end residues are part of each CDR3. Each record gives: J gene, clone size, V gene, D gene, CDR3 protein, CDR3 DNA. A D gene is named only where the DNA matches it firmly. Size values are once, few and many counts, or a class for expanded clones, and some rows have none.

J: TRBJ2-7; size: once; V: TRBV3-1/TRBV3-2; D: NA; CDR3: CASSPGSWSEQYF; DNA: TGTGCCAGCAGCCCCGGGAGTTGGTCCGAGCAGTACTTC
J: TRBJ1-3; size: NA; V: TRBV5-1; D: NA; CDR3: CASSLGGTRNTIYF; DNA: TGCGCCAGCAGCTTGGGAGGGACTCGAAACACCATATATTTT
J: TRBJ2-1; size: NA; V: TRBV5-1; D: TRBD2; CDR3: CASSLVPPGLAGVNEQFF; DNA: TGCGCCAGCAGCTTGGTCCCCCCGGGACTAGCGGGAGTTAATGAGCAGTTCTTC
J: TRBJ1-3; size: NA; V: TRBV7-2; D: NA; CDR3: CASSPDPGSGNTIYF; DNA: TGTGCCAGCAGCCCCGACCCAGGGTCTGGAAACACCATATATTTT
J: TRBJ2-4; size: once; V: TRBV3-1/TRBV3-2; D: TRBD1; CDR3: CASSLRAGGLGAKNIQYF; DNA: TGTGCCAGCAGCCTTCGAGCAGGGGGCTTGGGTGCCAAAAACATTCAGTACTTC
J: TRBJ2-1; size: NA; V: TRBV7-3; D: TRBD1; CDR3: CASSLGQGVGNEQFF; DNA: TGTGCCAGCAGCCTGGGACAGGGTGTCGGCAATGAGCAGTTCTTC
J: TRBJ1-2; size: NA; V: TRBV6-2/TRBV6-3; D: NA; CDR3: CASSPVPVYGYTF; DNA: TGTGCCAGCAGCCCGGTTCCAGTTTATGGCTACACCTTC
J: TRBJ1-5; size: NA; V: TRBV19; D: NA; CDR3: CASSRQVDQPQHF; DNA: TGTGCCAGTAGTCGACAGGTCGATCAGCCCCAGCATTTT
J: TRBJ2-1; size: NA; V: TRBV7-3; D: TRBD2; CDR3: CASSLGLAGGTEQFF; DNA: TGTGCCAGCAGCTTAGGCCTAGCGGGAGGGACTGAGCAGTTCTTC
J: TRBJ2-1; size: few; V: TRBV30; D: TRBD2; CDR3: CAWSRTSGNNEQFF; DNA: TGTGCCTGGAGCCGGACTAGCGGTAACAATGAGCAGTTCTTC
J: TRBJ2-2; size: NA; V: TRBV28; D: TRBD1; CDR3: CASSSRQGTNTGELFF; DNA: TGTGCCAGCAGTTCACGACAGGGGACGAACACCGGGGAGCTGTTTTTT
J: TRBJ2-1; size: NA; V: TRBV6-5; D: TRBD1; CDR3: CASRRGQGYEQFF; DNA: TGTGCCAGCAGGCGCGGACAGGGCTATGAGCAGTTCTTC
J: TRBJ1-2; size: NA; V: TRBV5-4; D: NA; CDR3: CASSLVGEGYTF; DNA: TGTGCCAGCAGCTTGGTAGGGGAAGGCTACACCTTC
J: TRBJ2-7; size: NA; V: TRBV5-1; D: TRBD1; CDR3: CASSPDPGQGYFF; DNA: TGCGCCAGCAGTCCCGATCCGGGACAGGGATATTTCTTC
J: TRBJ2-7; size: NA; V: TRBV19; D: NA; CDR3: CASSYTQGFRVDEQYF; DNA: TGTGCCAGTAGTTATACACAGGGATTCAGGGTGGACGAGCAGTACTTC
J: TRBJ2-1; size: NA; V: TRBV19; D: TRBD1; CDR3: CASRATGTGDYNEQFF; DNA: TGTGCCAGTAGGGCGACCGGGACAGGCGACTACAATGAGCAGTTCTTC
J: TRBJ1-2; size: NA; V: TRBV5-1; D: NA; CDR3: CASSSRPSPEGYGYTF; DNA: TGCGCCAGCAGCTCTAGGCCCTCCCCAGAGGGCTATGGCTACACCTTC
J: TRBJ1-2; size: few; V: TRBV9; D: NA; CDR3: CASSVLQGISGYTF; DNA: TGTGCCAGCAGCGTTCTACAGGGTATCTCTGGCTACACCTTC
J: TRBJ2-1; size: NA; V: TRBV27; D: TRBD2; CDR3: CASSSRTSGSYNEQFF; DNA: TGTGCCAGCAGTTCACGGACTAGCGGGTCCTACAATGAGCAGTTCTTC
J: TRBJ2-3; size: NA; V: TRBV9; D: TRBD1; CDR3: CASSPRGTGGTDTQYF; DNA: TGTGCCAGCAGCCCCCGAGGGACAGGGGGAACAGATACGCAGTATTTT
J: TRBJ2-3; size: NA; V: TRBV29-1; D: TRBD2; CDR3: CSVEDRSGRTDTQYF; DNA: TGCAGCGTTGAAGATCGTAGCGGGAGGACAGATACGCAGTATTTT
J: TRBJ2-1; size: NA; V: TRBV18; D: TRBD2; CDR3: CASSPPGSGSIEQFF; DNA: TGTGCCAGCTCACCACCCGGTAGCGGGAGTATTGAGCAGTTCTTC
J: TRBJ2-7; size: NA; V: TRBV5-4; D: TRBD2; CDR3: CASSSPGGAGYEQYF; DNA: TGTGCCAGCAGCTCCCCCGGGGGGGCTGGGTACGAGCAGTACTTC
J: TRBJ2-5; size: NA; V: TRBV7-2; D: NA; CDR3: CASGPSDRAQETQYF; DNA: TGTGCCAGCGGGCCCTCGGACAGAGCCCAAGAGACCCAGTACTTC